Following are 11 T cell receptor beta chains from one sample sequenced in a study of CD8 T cells in Susac syndrome. When the RNA was reverse transcribed, random hexamers were used with an input of about 0.5 to 1 ug. TCRdb fed the immunoSEQ multiplex PCR reads into MiXCR, producing one record per CDR3 protein. The sample records 170,000 or so distinct CDR3 sequences, around 93% being singletons. Sequencing was carried out using CD4+ T cells from PBMCs. The source of these receptors is a human donor with multiple sclerosis.

The chain uses TRBV28 and TRBJ2-7; D might be TRBD1 or TRBD2, each matching 5 bases. The CDR3 is 14 amino acids. CDR1 is MDHEN and CDR2 is SYDVKM in the germline V gene. With 5 bases removed from V and 3 bases from J, the gap between germline ends came to 14 bases. As DNA, the CDR3 is TGTGCCAGCAGTACCGGGACCCCAAGCTACGAGCAGTACTTC. Translated: CASSTGTPSYEQYF. The variable domain in full, with the rest retrieved from reference TRBV28 and TRBJ2-7, is DVKVTQSSRYLVKRTGEKVFLECVQDMDHENMFWYRQDPGLGLRLIYFSYDVKMKEKGDIPEGYSVSREKKERFSLILESASTNQTSMYLCASSTGTPSYEQYFGPGTRLTVT.

The rearrangement joins TRBV6-6 to TRBJ1-1; D ambiguous. Germline V gene lookup returns CDR1 MNHNY and CDR2 SVGAGI (reference sequence). V shed 4 bases and J shed 0 bases, with 9 bases lying between them. There are 14 residues in the CDR3. CDR3 sequence reads: CASSSQYMNTEAFF. DNA of the CDR3: TGTGCCAGCAGTTCACAGTACATGAACACTGAAGCTTTCTTT.

The CDR3 reads CASSLEMNTEAFF. The CDR3 DNA follows: TGTGCCAGCAGCTTGGAAATGAACACTGAAGCTTTCTTT. J is TRBJ1-1 and V is TRBV5-6; D is undetermined. Trimming removed 0 bases from V and 0 bases from J, with 3 bases in between. The CDR3 loop spans 13 amino acids. Germline V gene lookup returns CDR1 SGHDT and CDR2 YYEEEE. Full variable domain (outside the CDR3, taken from reference TRBV5-6 and TRBJ1-1): DAGVTQSPTHLIKTRGQQVTLRCSPKSGHDTVSWYQQALGQGPQFIFQYYEEEERQRGNFPDRFSGHQFPNYSSELNVNALLLGDSALYLCASSLEMNTEAFFGQGTRLTVV.

The CDR3 DNA reads as TGTGCCAGCAGTTTCGCTGGGGGGGGGTCATCCTACGAGCAGTACTTC. Residues: CASSFAGGGSSYEQYF. The chain carries TRBV12-3 or TRBV12-4 and TRBJ2-7; 7 positions agree with TRBD2. With 3 bases clipped from V and 1 base from J, the junction kept 9 bases outside the gene matches. This CDR3 is 16 amino acids long.

The chain has TRBV6-6 and TRBJ1-5, with D perhaps matching TRBD1 (5 bases). The V gene's germline CDR1 is MNHNY and CDR2 SVGAGI (reference sequence). This CDR3 has 14 amino acids. V was pared by 5 bases and J by 6 bases, with 14 bases between. The CDR3 region is CASSDIRGGQPQHF. CDR3 sequence (DNA): TGTGCCAGCAGTGACATAAGGGGAGGTCAGCCCCAGCATTTT.

The chain is built from TRBV7-8 and TRBJ1-3; the D is unclear. V gave up 0 bases and J gave up 0 bases, with 9 bases separating them. The CDR3 is 16 amino acids. Germline CDR1 and CDR2: SGHVS and FQNEAQ. CDR3 in amino acids: CASSLALRSSGNTIYF. In DNA form, the CDR3 reads TGTGCCAGCAGCTTAGCGCTGAGGAGCTCTGGAAACACCATATATTTT.

The CDR3 reads CASSFPRKANVLTF. The DNA for the CDR3 is TGTGCCAGCTCCTTCCCGAGAAAGGCCAACGTCCTGACTTTC. V gene TRBV2 combines with J gene TRBJ2-6, with D uncertain. The CDR3 covers 14 residues. V was shortened by 8 bases and J by 6 bases, with 14 bases between the two germline ends. CDR1 and CDR2 (germline): SNHLY, FYNNEI. Filled out from reference TRBV2 and TRBJ2-6, the complete variable domain reads EPEVTQTPSHQVTQMGQEVILRCVPISNHLYFYWYRQILGQKVEFLVSFYNNEISEKSEIFDDQFSVERPDGSNFTLKIRSTKLEDSAMYFCASSFPRKANVLTFGAGSRLTVL.

The chain employs TRBV5-1 and TRBJ2-3; D ambiguous. V was shortened by 4 bases and J by 2 bases, with 8 bases between the two germline ends. CDR1 is SGHRS, CDR2 YFSETQ, per germline. The CDR3 contains 13 residues. The CDR3 DNA reads TGCGCCAGCAGCGCCTCAGTCACAGATACGCAGTATTTT. Its protein product is CASSASVTDTQYF.

The chain links TRBV28 to TRBJ1-3; D is perhaps TRBD1 (6 bases). The CDR3 is 17 amino acids. V was pared by 2 bases and J by 4 bases, with 18 bases between. Germline values: CDR1 MDHEN, CDR2 SYDVKM. The CDR3 protein is CASSLTGLKRTGNTIYF. In DNA, the CDR3 is TGTGCCAGCAGTTTAACAGGGCTTAAGAGGACCGGAAACACCATATATTTT.

CDR3 region: CASSPRAGQETQYF. CDR3 coding DNA: TGTGCCAGCAGTCCCCGAGCCGGTCAAGAGACCCAGTACTTC. This chain uses TRBV12-3 or TRBV12-4 with TRBJ2-5; D is undetermined. V was clipped by 5 bases and J by 2 bases, with 12 bases between them. The CDR3 has 14 amino acids.

The chain couples TRBV5-6 to TRBJ1-1; TRBD1 matches at 7 bases. Germline values: CDR1 SGHDT, CDR2 YYEEEE. This CDR3 contains 12 residues. The V and J ends lost 4 bases and 7 bases, in that order; junction bases with no gene match: 4. CDR3 in amino acids: CASSLWTGEAFF. CDR3 in DNA: TGTGCCAGCAGCCTATGGACAGGTGAAGCTTTCTTT.